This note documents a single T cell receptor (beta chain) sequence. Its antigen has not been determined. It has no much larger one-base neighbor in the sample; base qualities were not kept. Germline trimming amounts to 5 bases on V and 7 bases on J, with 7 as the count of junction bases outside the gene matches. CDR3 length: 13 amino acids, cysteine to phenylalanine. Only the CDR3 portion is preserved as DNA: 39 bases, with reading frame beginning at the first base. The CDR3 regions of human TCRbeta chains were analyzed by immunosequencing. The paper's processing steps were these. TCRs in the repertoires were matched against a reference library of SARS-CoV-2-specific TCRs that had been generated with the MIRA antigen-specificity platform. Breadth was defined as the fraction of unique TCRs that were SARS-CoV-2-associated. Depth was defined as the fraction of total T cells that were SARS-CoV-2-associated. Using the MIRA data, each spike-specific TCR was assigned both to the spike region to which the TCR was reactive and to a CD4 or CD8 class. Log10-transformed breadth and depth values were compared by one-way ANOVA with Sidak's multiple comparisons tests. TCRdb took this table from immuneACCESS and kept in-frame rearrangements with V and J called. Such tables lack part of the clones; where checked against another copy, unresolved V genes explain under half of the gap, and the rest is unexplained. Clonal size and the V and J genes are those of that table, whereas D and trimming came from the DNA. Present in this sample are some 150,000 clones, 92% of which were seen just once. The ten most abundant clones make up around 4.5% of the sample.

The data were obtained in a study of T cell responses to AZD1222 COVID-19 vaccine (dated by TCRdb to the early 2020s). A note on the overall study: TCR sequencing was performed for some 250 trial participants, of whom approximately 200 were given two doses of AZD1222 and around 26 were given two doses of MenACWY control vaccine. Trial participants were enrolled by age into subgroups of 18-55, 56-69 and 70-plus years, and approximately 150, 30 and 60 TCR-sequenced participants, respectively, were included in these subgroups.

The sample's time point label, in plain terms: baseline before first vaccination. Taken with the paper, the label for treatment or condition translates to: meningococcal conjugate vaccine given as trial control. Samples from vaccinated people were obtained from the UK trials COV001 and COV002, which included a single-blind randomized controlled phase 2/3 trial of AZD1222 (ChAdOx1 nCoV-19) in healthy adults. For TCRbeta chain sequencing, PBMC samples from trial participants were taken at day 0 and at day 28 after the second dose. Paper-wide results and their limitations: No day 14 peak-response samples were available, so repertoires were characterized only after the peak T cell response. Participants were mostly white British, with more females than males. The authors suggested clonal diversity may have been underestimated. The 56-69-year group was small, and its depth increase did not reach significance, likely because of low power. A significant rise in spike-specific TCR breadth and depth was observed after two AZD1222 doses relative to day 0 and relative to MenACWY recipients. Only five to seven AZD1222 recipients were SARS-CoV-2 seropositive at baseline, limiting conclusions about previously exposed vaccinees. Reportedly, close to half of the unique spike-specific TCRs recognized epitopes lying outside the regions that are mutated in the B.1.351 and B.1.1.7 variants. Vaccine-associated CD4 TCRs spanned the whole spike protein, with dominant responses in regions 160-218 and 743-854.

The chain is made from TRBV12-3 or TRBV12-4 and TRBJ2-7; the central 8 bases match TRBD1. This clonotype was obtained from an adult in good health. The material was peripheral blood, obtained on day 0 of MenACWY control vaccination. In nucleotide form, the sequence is TGTGCCAGCAGTCTGACAGGGGTGGGGGAGCAGTACTTC. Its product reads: CASSLTGVGEQYF.